The 6 T cell receptor beta chains in this list originate from one sample, sequenced in a study of response to subunit inactivated influenza vaccine. TCRdb independently ran MiXCR on the RT-PCR reads; one entry per CDR3 protein. The sample shows a few hundred thousand distinct CDR3 sequences, about a fifth of them seen only once. This material consisted of PBMCs from blood, taken less than 22 months after vaccination. These TCRs come from a man aged 45-69 years who received an inactivated influenza vaccine.

Of note for this clonotype: A read error may account for a junction end that differs from germline. This chain uses TRBV11-2 with TRBJ2-7; the D is unclear. From germline, CDR1 is SGHAT and CDR2 FQNNGV. There are 15 residues in the CDR3. The CDR3: CAGSLSEIVLYEQYF. The CDR3 bases are TGTGCCGGCAGCTTAAGCGAAATTGTCTTGTACGAGCAGTACTTC.

V gene TRBV5-1 combines with J gene TRBJ2-5; D uncertain. The CDR3 length is 14 residues. The V end lost 7 bases, the J end lost 2 bases, and 15 bases lay between the germline ends. Germline lookup yields CDR1 SGHRS and CDR2 YFSETQ. The CDR3 bases are TGCGCCAGCTTGGCCCCGACAATTCAAGAGACCCAGTACTTC. Amino acid sequence: CASLAPTIQETQYF.

This clonotype was counted a few times. V gene TRBV5-1 combines with J gene TRBJ2-3; possible D gene TRBD1, 6 bases. The CDR3 extends over 16 amino acids. V was pared by 0 bases and J by 6 bases, with 17 bases between. Germline V CDR1 and CDR2: SGHRS, YFSETQ. This chain's CDR3 is CASSLEVPLRGDTQYF. CDR3 nucleotides: TGCGCCAGCAGCTTGGAAGTACCCCTTAGGGGGGATACGCAGTATTTT.

This clonotype appeared a few times. The J gene is TRBJ2-3, the V gene TRBV20-1; 7 bases align to TRBD2. The ends lost 6 bases at V and 4 bases at J; junction bases unmatched: 13. This CDR3 contains 15 residues. Germline lookup yields CDR1 DFQATT and CDR2 SNEGSKA (reference sequence). CDR3 sequence reads: CSASSSGTLSDTQYF. Written as DNA, the CDR3 is TGCAGTGCCTCTTCGAGCGGGACCCTCTCAGATACGCAGTATTTT.

The J gene is TRBJ1-4, the V gene TRBV4-1; D is unresolved. Germline V lookup: CDR1 MGHRA, CDR2 YSYEKL. This CDR3 is built from 13 residues. V lost 1 base and J lost 8, with 8 bases in between. This CDR3 reads CASSQGGGEKLFF. In nucleotides, the CDR3 is TGCGCCAGCAGCCAAGGGGGTGGCGAAAAACTGTTTTTT.

This clonotype was picked up a small number of times. The chain uses TRBV4-3 and TRBJ1-5; D might be TRBD1 (6 bases). The germline V gene encodes CDR1 LGHNA and CDR2 YSLEER. CDR3 length: 13 residues. The chain's CDR3 is CARHRDGNQPQHF. The CDR3 nucleotides read TGCGCTCGCCACAGGGATGGCAATCAGCCCCAGCATTTT.